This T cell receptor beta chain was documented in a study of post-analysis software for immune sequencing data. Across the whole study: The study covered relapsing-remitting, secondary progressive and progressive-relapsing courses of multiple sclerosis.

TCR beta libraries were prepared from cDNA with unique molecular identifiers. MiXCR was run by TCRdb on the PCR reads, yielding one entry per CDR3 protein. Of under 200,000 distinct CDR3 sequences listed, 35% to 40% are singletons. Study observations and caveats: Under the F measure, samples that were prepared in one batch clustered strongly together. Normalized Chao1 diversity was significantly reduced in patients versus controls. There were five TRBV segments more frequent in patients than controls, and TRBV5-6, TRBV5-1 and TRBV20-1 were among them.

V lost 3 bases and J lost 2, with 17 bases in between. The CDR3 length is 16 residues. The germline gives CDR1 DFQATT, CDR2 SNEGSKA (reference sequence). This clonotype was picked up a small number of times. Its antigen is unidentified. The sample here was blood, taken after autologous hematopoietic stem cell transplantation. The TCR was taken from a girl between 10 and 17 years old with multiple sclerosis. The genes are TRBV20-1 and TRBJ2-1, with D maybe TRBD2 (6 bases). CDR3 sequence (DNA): TGCAGTGCTAGTTCCTCACTAGCCCATACCTACAATGAGCAGTTCTTC. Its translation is CSASSSLAHTYNEQFF.